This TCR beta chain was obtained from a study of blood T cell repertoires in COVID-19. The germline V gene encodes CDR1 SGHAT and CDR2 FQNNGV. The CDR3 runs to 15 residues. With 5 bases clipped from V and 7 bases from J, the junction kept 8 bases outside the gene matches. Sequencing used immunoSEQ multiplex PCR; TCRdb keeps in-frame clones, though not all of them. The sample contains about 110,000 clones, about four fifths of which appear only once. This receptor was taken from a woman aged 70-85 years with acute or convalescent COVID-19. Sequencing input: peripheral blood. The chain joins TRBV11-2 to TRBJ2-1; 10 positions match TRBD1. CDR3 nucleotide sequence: TGTGCCAGCAGCCCGTCGGGACAGGGGTTTAATGAGCAGTTCTTC. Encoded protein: CASSPSGQGFNEQFF.